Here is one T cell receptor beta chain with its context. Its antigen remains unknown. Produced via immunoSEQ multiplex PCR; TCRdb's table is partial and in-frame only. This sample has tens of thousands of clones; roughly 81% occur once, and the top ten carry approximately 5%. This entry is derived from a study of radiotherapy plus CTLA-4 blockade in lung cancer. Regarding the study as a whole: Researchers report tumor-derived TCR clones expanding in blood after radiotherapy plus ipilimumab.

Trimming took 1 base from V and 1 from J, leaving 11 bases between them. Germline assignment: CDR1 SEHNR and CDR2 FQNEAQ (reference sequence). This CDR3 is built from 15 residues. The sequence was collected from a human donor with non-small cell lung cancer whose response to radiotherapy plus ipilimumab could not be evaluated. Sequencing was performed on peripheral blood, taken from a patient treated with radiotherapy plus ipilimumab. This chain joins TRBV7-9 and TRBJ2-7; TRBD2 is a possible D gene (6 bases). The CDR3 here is CASSLVGGESYEQYF. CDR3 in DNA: TGTGCCAGCAGCTTAGTGGGGGGAGAATCCTACGAGCAGTACTTC.